This T cell receptor beta chain was documented in a study of cytomegalovirus exposure and HLA in healthy donors (dated by TCRdb to the late 2010s). Looking at the study overall: An earlier analysis of roughly 630 of the donors reported 250 to 350 Gb of sequence data and approximately 110 million unique TCR beta sequences from approximately 180 million T cells. An early release covering some 640 HLA-typed donors comprised about 300 gigabases of sequencing data and tens of millions of unique TCR sequences. Of the roughly 400 genotyped donors, 70% to 90% were placed in the genetic ancestry cluster associated with self-reported Caucasian donors. The study was designed to test whether signatures of past pathogen exposure could be identified by cataloging public T cell receptors. The study used immunosequencing to profile the T cell repertoires of 666 subjects and linked those repertoires to cytomegalovirus serostatus. Besides the first cohort of 500 to 700 subjects, a separate validation cohort made up of over 100 different subjects was used. To predict cytomegalovirus infection status, the study combined high-throughput TCR immunosequencing, statistical association of individual TCRs with disease status, and machine learning. A later analysis re-examined previously published TCR beta repertoires from 500 to 700 donors and added high-resolution HLA genotyping to investigate patterns of TCR occurrence. In the later analysis, no new phenotypic data were used to find candidate immune exposures; instead, reliance was placed on TCR beta sequences and their occurrence across donors. In an earlier analysis of a few hundred of the donors, high-throughput TCR beta sequencing was used to judge whether each TCR beta V gene segment behaved as functional or pseudogenic. Donor age, sex, ethnicity and CMV serostatus were compiled together with the repertoire data. In a later genetic analysis, genome-wide SNP genotypes for about three fifths of the roughly 670 donors were used, and that subset was treated as a discovery cohort. Every discovery cohort repertoire had been produced on one sequencing platform. Both class I and class II loci were covered by HLA typing, at four-digit resolution. Typing coverage varied by locus: roughly 620-640 donors for A, B, C, DRB1 and DQB1; around 560 for DQA1; 606 for DPA1; around 450 for DPB1. Four to six DR-DQ haplotypes were handled as single units for association and clustering, since linkage in the cohort was strong. Across approximately 400 genotyped donors of the cohort, an average of roughly 250,000 unique TCR beta nucleotide sequences per donor were sequenced, and around 20% of those sequences were non-productive.

The table lists this clone with a count of one. Its antigen is unknown. One end of the junction does not line up with germline, which may come from a read error. The same CDR3 can be traced to other DNA sequences in this sample. The cohort comprised fewer than 700 healthy bone marrow donors. At the time of sampling, every cohort member was nominally healthy, though immune exposures that went unrecorded were likely present. The donor was CMV seropositive and belonged to the group of about 290 seropositive cohort members. Each donor provided a peripheral blood sample, and peripheral blood mononuclear cells were used for TCR beta sequencing. The Qiagen DNeasy Blood Extraction Kit was used to extract genomic DNA from the blood cell samples. Broader findings and caveats from the paper: In a later analysis, HLA-associated TCR beta chains were found to be more clonally expanded and to have lower generation probabilities than equally common non-associated chains. An association between a missense DCLRE1C variant and V-gene and J-gene trimming of TCR beta chains was found in a later genetic analysis and replicated in an independent cohort. A group of highly shared sequence variants was considered likely to be a technical artifact of the sequencing pipeline. The earlier analysis of some 560 of the donors excluded 15 to 20 rarely observed V segments, including chromosome 9 orphons, because counts were too low. The only immune exposure information available for the cohort was CMV serostatus. Several of the top co-occurrence clusters appeared to be linked to parvovirus B19, influenza, CMV and Epstein-Barr virus, according to a later analysis. In a later analysis, TCR association rates were found to vary across HLA loci, with the most associated TCRs seen for DRB1 alleles and the fewest for HLA-C alleles. Broadly in line with IMGT annotations, most TCR beta V segments showed up in productive rearrangements about 87% or about 30% of the time in an earlier analysis of several hundred of the donors. Roughly uniform sequencing depth across donors was assumed in presence/absence analyses, although this assumption may not hold. In a later analysis, some 18,000 TCR beta sequences were associated with specific HLA alleles at a false discovery rate of 0.05. In this cohort, only TCR beta chains were sequenced, and detectable features were limited by the absence of alpha or paired-chain data. The study listed 164 TCR beta chains as associated with cytomegalovirus. When HLA alleles, especially DR and DQ, strongly co-occurred, TCR associations were difficult to assign to individual alleles. In vitro tests confirmed that three of the cytomegalovirus-associated TCR beta chains recognize cytomegalovirus antigens. A further reported finding was that TCR beta sequences accurately predicted the HLA-A and HLA-B alleles for most subjects in the first cohort. The classifier was reported to diagnose cytomegalovirus status with high specificity and sensitivity in both the original cohort and the validation cohort. While some public TCRs were present in many individuals, most TCR sequences turned up only very rarely across donors. Because HLA typing was unavailable for some donors at each locus, only the typed subset was used in association tests. In a later analysis, most CMV-associated TCR beta chains were found to appear HLA-restricted, with HLA associations seemingly driven largely by CMV exposure. Linkage disequilibrium might explain the correlated functional status among segregating V segments, but an unknown experimental factor could not be excluded. It was suggested by the authors that the approach could potentially be generalized to other disease states and immunological phenotypes. According to a later genetic analysis, donors in an Asian-associated ancestry cluster had fewer N-insertions in productive TCRs than the approximately 700-donor mean.

The library was made by the immunoSEQ multiplex PCR assay. A mixture of 60 forward primers for TCR Vbeta segments and 13 reverse primers for TCR Jbeta segments was used in the multiplex PCR. Amplification of the CDR3 region of rearranged TCR beta genes was performed with a multiplex PCR assay on genomic DNA. On the Illumina HiSeq System, the amplified TCR beta libraries were sequenced as 87-base-pair reads. In the source study's methods: A later analysis tallied roughly 78 million unique TCR beta chains across the 666 repertoires, and approximately 9.9 million of those chains were shared by two or more donors. Raw reads were error-corrected and collapsed into unique sequences by a nearest-neighbor algorithm in which closely related sequences were merged to remove PCR and sequencing errors. Alignment of CDR3 sequences to IMGT reference sequences was used to assign V, D and J gene segments. For a sequence to be retained, at least a six-nucleotide match to both a V gene segment and a J gene segment was required. A rearrangement counted as productive if the CDR3 had no stop codons and remained in frame with V and J, and every other rearrangement counted as non-productive. CDR3 was defined according to IMGT convention as the region running from the second conserved V-encoded cysteine to the conserved J-encoded phenylalanine. Sequences without an unambiguous match to a single V gene segment were excluded from the earlier analysis of 450 to 650 of the donors. An earlier analysis of a few hundred of the donors called V segments functional above 56.7% productive rearrangements and segregating when the between-donor standard deviation exceeded 5%. To diagnose cytomegalovirus status from the catalog of TCR beta chain sequences, a statistical classification framework was built. In a later analysis, TCR nucleotide sequences were compared against IMGT/GENE-DB human TR gene sequences so that V and J genes could be assigned. A later analysis assigned CDR3 sequences and most-parsimonious VDJ recombination scenarios with the TCRdist pipeline. In a later analysis, every TCR beta chain was defined by the combination of its CDR3 amino acid sequence and its V-gene family, and reads without a unique V-gene family were dropped. To address suspected cross-contamination and a sequencing artifact, a later analysis removed 592 highly shared, low-generation-probability nucleotide sequences. In a later analysis, a clonal expansion index was calculated for each public chain from normalized within-repertoire ranks of inferred template counts. In a later analysis, generation probabilities were computed with a VDJ recombination model fitted to out-of-frame rearrangements, and the resulting probabilities were checked against IGoR. A later analysis scored TCR-TCR, TCR-HLA and TCR-CMV co-occurrence with hypergeometric tests, applying a repertoire-size bias correction to TCR pairs. False discovery rates were estimated in a later analysis by permuting HLA or CMV assignments 20 times. In a later analysis, co-occurring TCRs were grouped with DBSCAN, and TCRdist sequence similarity was added when clustering was performed within HLA-allele-positive subsets. Co-occurrence clustering excluded repertoires with fewer than 30,000 or more than 120,000 public chains, plus five with anomalous nucleotide sharing. Sourced from immuneACCESS, this table was stored by TCRdb with only in-frame sequences that have V and J called. A share of the clones is absent; for the studies checked, an unresolved V gene accounts for under half, and the remainder has no known explanation. Clone size and V and J calls were adopted from that table, with D and trimming inferred from the DNA. In this sample the table shows about 190,000 clones, roughly four fifths of which occur a single time. Of the sample, more than 3% is held by the ten largest clones.

This receptor was obtained from a man aged 40-55 years in good health and CMV-seropositive. The sample comprised PBMCs.

The nucleotide sequence reads TGTGCCAGCAGCTTAGATCTCGCAGGGGGCGGCATTCAGTACTTT. The translation is CASSLDLAGGGIQYF. The V gene is TRBV11-2 and the J gene is TRBJ2-4; TRBD1 lines up with 8 middle nucleotides. Including the terminal cysteine and phenylalanine, the CDR3 comprises 15 residues. Of the read, only the CDR3 DNA is kept; its 45 bases are in frame from base 1. From a lookup of the germline V gene, CDR1 and CDR2 are SGHAT and FQNNGV.